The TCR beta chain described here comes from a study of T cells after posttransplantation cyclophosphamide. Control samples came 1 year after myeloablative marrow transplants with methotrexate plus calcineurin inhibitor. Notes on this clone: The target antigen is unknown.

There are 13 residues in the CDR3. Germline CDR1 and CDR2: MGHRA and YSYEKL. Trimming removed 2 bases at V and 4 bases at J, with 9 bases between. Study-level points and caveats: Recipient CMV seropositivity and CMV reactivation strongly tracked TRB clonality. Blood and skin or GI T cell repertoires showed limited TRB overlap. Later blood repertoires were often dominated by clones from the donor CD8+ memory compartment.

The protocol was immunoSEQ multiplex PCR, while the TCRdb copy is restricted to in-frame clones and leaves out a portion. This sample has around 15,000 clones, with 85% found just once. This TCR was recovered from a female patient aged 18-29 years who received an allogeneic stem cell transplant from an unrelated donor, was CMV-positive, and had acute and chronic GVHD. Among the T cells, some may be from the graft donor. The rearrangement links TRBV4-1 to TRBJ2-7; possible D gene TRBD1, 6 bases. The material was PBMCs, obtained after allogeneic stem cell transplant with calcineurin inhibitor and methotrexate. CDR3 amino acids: CASSQIRGYEQYF. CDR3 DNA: TGCGCCAGCAGCCAAATCAGGGGTTACGAGCAGTACTTC.